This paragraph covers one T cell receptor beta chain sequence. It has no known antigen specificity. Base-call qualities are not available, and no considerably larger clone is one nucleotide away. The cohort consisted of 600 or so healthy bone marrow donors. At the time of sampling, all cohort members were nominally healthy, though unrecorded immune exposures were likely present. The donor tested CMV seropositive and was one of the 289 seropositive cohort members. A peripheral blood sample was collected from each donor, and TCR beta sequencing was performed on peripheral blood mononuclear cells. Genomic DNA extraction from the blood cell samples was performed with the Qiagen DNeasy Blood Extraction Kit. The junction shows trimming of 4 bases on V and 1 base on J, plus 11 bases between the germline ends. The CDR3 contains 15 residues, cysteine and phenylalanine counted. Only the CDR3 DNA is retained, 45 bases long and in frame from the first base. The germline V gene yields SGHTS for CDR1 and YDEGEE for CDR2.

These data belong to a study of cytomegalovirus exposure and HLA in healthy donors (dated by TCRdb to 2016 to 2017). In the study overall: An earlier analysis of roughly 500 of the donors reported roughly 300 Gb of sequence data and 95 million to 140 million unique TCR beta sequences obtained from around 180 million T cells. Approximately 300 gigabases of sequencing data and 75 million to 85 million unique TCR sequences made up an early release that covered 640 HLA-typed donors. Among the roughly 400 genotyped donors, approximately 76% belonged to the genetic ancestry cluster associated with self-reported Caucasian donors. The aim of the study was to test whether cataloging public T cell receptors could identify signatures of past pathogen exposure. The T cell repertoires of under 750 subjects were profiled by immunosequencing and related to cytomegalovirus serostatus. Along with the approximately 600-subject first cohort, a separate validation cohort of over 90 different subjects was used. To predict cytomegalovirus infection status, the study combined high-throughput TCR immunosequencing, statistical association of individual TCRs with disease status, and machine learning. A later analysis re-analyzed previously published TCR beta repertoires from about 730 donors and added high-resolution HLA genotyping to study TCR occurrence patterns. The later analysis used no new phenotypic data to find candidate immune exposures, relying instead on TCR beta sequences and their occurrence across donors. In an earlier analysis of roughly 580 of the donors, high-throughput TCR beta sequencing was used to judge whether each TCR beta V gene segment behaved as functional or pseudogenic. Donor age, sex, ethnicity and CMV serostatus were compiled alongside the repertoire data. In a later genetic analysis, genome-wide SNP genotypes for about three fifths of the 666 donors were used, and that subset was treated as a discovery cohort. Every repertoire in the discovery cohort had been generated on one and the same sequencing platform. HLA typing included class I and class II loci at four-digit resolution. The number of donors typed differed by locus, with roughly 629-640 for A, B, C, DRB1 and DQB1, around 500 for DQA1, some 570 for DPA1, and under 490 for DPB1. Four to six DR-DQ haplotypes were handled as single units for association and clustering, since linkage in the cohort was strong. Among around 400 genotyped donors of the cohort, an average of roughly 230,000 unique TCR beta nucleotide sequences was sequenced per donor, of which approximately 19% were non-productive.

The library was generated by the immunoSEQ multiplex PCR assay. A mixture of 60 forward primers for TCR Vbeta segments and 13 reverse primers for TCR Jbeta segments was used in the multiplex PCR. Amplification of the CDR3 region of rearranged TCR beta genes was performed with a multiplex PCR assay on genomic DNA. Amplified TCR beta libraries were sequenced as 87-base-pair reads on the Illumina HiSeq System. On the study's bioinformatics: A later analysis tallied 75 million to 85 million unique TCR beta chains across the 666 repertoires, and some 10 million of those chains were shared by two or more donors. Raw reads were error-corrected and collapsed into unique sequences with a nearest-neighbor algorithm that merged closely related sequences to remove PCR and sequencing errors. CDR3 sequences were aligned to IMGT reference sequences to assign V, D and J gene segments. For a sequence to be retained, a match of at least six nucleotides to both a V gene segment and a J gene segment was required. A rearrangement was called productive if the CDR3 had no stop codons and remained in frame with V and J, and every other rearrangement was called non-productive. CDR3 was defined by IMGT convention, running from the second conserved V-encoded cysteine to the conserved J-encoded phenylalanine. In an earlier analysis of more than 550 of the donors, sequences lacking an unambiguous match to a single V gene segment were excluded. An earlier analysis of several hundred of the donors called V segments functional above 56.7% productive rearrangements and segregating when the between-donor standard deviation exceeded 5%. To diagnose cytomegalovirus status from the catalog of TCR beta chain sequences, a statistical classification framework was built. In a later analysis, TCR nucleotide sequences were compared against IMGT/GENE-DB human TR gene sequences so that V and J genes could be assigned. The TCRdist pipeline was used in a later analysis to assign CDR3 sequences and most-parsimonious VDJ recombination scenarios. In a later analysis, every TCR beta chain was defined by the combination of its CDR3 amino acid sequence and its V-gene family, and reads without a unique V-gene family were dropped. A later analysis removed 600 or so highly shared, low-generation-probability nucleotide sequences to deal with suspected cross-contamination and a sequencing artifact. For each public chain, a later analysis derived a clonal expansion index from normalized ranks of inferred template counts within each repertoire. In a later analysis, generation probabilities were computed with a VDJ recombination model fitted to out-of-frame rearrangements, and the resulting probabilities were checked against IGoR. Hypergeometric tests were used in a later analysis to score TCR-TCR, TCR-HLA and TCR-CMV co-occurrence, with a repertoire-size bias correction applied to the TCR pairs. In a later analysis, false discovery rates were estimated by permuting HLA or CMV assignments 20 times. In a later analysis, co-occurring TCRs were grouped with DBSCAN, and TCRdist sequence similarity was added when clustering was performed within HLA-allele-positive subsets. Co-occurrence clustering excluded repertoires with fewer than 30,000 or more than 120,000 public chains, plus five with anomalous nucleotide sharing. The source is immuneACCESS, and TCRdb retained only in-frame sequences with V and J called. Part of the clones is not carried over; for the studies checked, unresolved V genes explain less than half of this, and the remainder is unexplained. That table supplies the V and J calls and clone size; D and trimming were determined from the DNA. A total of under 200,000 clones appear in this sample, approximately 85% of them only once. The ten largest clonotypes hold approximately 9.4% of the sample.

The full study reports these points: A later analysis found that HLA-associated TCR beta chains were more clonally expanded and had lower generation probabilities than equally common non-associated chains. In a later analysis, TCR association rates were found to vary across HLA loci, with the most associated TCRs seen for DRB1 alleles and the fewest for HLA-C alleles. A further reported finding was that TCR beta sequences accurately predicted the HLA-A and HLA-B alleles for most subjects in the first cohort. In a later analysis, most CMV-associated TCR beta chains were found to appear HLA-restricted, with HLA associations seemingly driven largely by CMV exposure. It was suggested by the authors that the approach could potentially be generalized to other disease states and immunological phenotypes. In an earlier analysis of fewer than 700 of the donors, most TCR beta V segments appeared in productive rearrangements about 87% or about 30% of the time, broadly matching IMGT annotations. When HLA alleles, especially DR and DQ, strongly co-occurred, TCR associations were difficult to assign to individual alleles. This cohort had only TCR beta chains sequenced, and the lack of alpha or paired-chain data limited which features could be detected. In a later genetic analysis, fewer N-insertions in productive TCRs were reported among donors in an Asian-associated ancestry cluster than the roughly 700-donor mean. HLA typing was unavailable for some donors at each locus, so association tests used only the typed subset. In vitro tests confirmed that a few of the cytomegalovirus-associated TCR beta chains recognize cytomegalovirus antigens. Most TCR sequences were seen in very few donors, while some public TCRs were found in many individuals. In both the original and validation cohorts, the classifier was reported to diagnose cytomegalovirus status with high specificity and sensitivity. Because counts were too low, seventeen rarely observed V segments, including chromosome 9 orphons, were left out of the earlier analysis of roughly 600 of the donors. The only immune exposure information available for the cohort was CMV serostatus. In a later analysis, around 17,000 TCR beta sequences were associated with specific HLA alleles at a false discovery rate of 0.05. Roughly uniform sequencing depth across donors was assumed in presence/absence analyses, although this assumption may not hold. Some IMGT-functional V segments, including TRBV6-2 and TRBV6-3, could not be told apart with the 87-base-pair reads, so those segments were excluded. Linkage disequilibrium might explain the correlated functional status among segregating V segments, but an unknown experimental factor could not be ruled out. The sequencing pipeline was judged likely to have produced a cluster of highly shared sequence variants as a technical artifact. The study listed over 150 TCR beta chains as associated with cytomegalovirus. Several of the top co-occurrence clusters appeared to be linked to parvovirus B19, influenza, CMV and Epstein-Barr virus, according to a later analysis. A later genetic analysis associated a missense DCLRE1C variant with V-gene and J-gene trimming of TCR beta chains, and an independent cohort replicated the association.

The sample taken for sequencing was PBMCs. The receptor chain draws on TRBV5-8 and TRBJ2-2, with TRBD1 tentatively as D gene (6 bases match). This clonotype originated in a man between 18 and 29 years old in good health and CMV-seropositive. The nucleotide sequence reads TGTGCCAGCAGCGCCGGGACAAGGAACACCGGGGAGCTGTTTTTT. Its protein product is CASSAGTRNTGELFF.